Below, one TCR beta chain is given with its context. This clone was detected only once. Its specific antigen is unknown. Per-nucleotide qualities are absent, and no much larger clonotype sits a single base away. Interpreted using the paper, the time point label stands for: baseline before first vaccination. What this sample's treatment or condition label stands for: meningococcal conjugate vaccine given as trial control. Vaccinee samples were obtained from the UK trials COV001 and COV002, which included a single-blind randomized controlled phase 2/3 trial of AZD1222 (ChAdOx1 nCoV-19) in healthy adults. For TCRbeta chain sequencing, PBMC samples from trial participants were taken at day 0 and at day 28 after the second dose. The CDR3 regions of human TCRbeta chains were subjected to immunosequencing. The authors' analysis ran thus. Repertoire TCRs were matched against a reference library of SARS-CoV-2-specific TCRs generated with the MIRA antigen-specificity platform. Breadth was defined as the fraction of unique TCRs that were SARS-CoV-2-associated. Depth was defined as the fraction of total T cells that were SARS-CoV-2-associated. Using the MIRA data, each spike-specific TCR was mapped to the spike region that the TCR reacts to and placed in a CD4 or CD8 class. Log10-transformed breadth and depth values were compared by one-way ANOVA with Sidak's multiple comparisons tests. This is the immuneACCESS table as TCRdb keeps it, with only in-frame sequences that have V and J called. A part of the clones is gone; compared with another copy, unresolved V genes explain less than half, and the rest is unexplained. That table is the source of V, J and clone size, and D and trimming were worked out from the DNA. The sample has 85,000 to 90,000 clones on record, about 90% of them singletons. Around 5% of the sample lies in the top ten.

These data originate in a study of T cell responses to AZD1222 COVID-19 vaccine (dated by TCRdb to the early 2020s). Regarding the research as a whole: TCR sequencing was performed for roughly 240 trial participants, of whom roughly 200 were given two doses of AZD1222 and some 26 were given two doses of MenACWY control vaccine. Trial participants were enrolled by age into 18-55, 56-69 and 70-plus year subgroups, with around 150, 28 and 57 TCR-sequenced participants respectively.

CDR1 SGHVS and CDR2 FQNEAQ are derived from the germline V gene. Inclusive of the bounding cysteine and phenylalanine, the CDR3 is 17 residues long. Solely the CDR3 DNA is kept, with 51 bases framed from the first base. V gives up 1 base and J gives up 0 bases, and the segment between their germline ends measures 12 bases. The paper's findings and limits, for the study overall: Because no day 14 peak-response samples were available, repertoires were characterized only after the peak T cell response. The 56-69-year group was small, and its depth increase did not reach significance, likely because of low power. CD4 TCRs associated with the vaccine covered the entire spike protein, and the dominant responses were in regions 160-218 and 743-854. Only five or six AZD1222 recipients were SARS-CoV-2 seropositive at baseline, limiting conclusions about previously exposed vaccinees. After two AZD1222 doses, both the breadth and the depth of spike-specific TCRs were significantly higher than at day 0 and than in MenACWY recipients. Participants were mostly white British, with more females than males. The authors suggested clonal diversity may have been underestimated. Reportedly, almost half of the unique spike-specific TCRs recognized epitopes lying outside the regions that are mutated in the B.1.351 and B.1.1.7 variants.

The chain is assembled from TRBV7-8 and TRBJ2-2; confidence is insufficient to name the D gene. The sample in question was peripheral blood, obtained on day 0 of MenACWY control vaccination. The origin of this receptor is an adult in good health. The bases are TGTGCCAGCAGCTTAGTTGGCTACTCCGCGAACACCGGGGAGCTGTTTTTT. Its amino acids are CASSLVGYSANTGELFF.